The T cell receptor beta chain under discussion was sequenced for a study of OX40 agonist ivuxolimab in advanced cancers. General observations from the study: Clones of CD4+ and CD8+ blood T cells grew by week 6 at doses of 0.1 to 3.0 mg/kg.

Samples were taken at baseline and on day 1 of cycles 4 and 7. V lost 8 bases to trimming and J lost 3 bases, with 14 bases between them. Germline V gene lookup returns CDR1 MDHEN and CDR2 SYDVKM. CDR3 length: 13 amino acids. Data came from immunoSEQ multiplex PCR; TCRdb stores just in-frame clones and leaves some out. In the table there are 15,000 to 20,000 clones, approximately 85% of which are singletons. This clone was seen once. Its target is not known. The sequencing used CD4+ or CD8+ T cells sorted from blood, collected in a trial of the OX40 agonist ivuxolimab. The receptor was isolated from an adult with an advanced solid tumor such as melanoma, head and neck, liver or kidney cancer. The chain uses TRBV28 and TRBJ2-7; D perhaps matches TRBD1 (6 bases). As DNA, the CDR3 is TGTGCCAGCGGACAGCAACGCTACTACGAGCAGTACTTC. Translation: CASGQQRYYEQYF.